Below are 19 T cell receptor beta chains sequenced from a single sample in a study of blood T cell repertoires in COVID-19. The assay was immunoSEQ multiplex PCR, and TCRdb's table has in-frame clones only and misses some. The sample contains approximately 79,000 clones, 84% of which appear only once. The sample was peripheral blood. The receptors derive from a woman aged 45-65 years with acute or convalescent COVID-19.

This clone was observed once. In nucleotides, the CDR3 is TGTGCCAGCAGTTTAAGCATGCAGAACACTGAAGCTTTCTTT. Translating gives CASSLSMQNTEAFF. The rearrangement links TRBV28 to TRBJ1-1, with D uncertain. CDR1 and CDR2 from the germline V gene are MDHEN and SYDVKM. This CDR3 has 14 residues. The V end lost 2 bases, the J end lost 1 base, and 8 bases lay between the germline ends.

The rearrangement links TRBV5-6 to TRBJ2-1; D remains ambiguous. Germline V gives CDR1 SGHDT, CDR2 YYEEEE. The CDR3 spans 17 residues. Trimming took 4 bases from V and 3 from J, leaving 20 bases between them. CDR3 protein: CASSRILRTADYNEQFF. In DNA, the CDR3 is TGTGCCAGCAGCCGAATCCTCCGAACAGCAGACTACAATGAGCAGTTCTTC.

The CDR3 loop reads CASSQDTGANYEQYF. CDR3 bases: TGTGCCAGCAGCCAAGATACAGGGGCGAACTACGAGCAGTACTTC. The chain joins TRBV4-2 to TRBJ2-7; 7 bases fit TRBD1. The CDR3 is 15 amino acids. CDR1 and CDR2 from the germline V gene are LGHNA and YNFKEQ. J lost 3 bases, V lost 0 bases, and 5 bases had no gene match.

The V and J genes are TRBV28 and TRBJ2-3, with D maybe TRBD1 (5 bases). The CDR3 is 16 residues long. Germline lookup yields CDR1 MDHEN and CDR2 SYDVKM. V was cut by 2 bases and J by 0 bases, with 12 bases left in between. For the CDR3, the DNA is TGTGCCAGCAGTTTAGGGGCCCGGTCTAGCACAGATACGCAGTATTTT. Translated, it gives CASSLGARSSTDTQYF. The full variable domain, completed using reference TRBV28 and TRBJ2-3, is DVKVTQSSRYLVKRTGEKVFLECVQDMDHENMFWYRQDPGLGLRLIYFSYDVKMKEKGDIPEGYSVSREKKERFSLILESASTNQTSMYLCASSLGARSSTDTQYFGPGTRLTVL.

The CDR3 nucleotides read TGTGCCAGCAGCTCCCGACAGGGGGCAAGCACCGGGGAGCTGTTTTTT. Translated: CASSSRQGASTGELFF. The rearrangement uses TRBV5-4 and TRBJ2-2; 10 bases line up with TRBD1. The V gene's germline CDR1 is SGHNT and CDR2 YYREEE (reference sequence). The CDR3 extends over 16 amino acids. The trim removed 3 bases at V and 4 bases at J, leaving 6 bases unmatched. Complete variable domain (other parts from reference TRBV5-4 and TRBJ2-2): ETGVTQSPTHLIKTRGQQVTLRCSSQSGHNTVSWYQQALGQGPQFIFQYYREEENGRGNFPPRFSGLQFPNYSSELNVNALELDDSALYLCASSSRQGASTGELFFGEGSRLTVL.

The J gene is TRBJ2-1, the V gene TRBV9; a weak D match, TRBD2 (6 bases). CDR3 size: 15 residues. CDR1 SGDLS and CDR2 YYNGEE come from the germline V gene. V lost 0 bases and J lost 2, with 9 bases in between. CDR3 loop: CASSVAVAAYNEQFF. The DNA for the CDR3 is TGTGCCAGCAGCGTAGCGGTAGCGGCCTACAATGAGCAGTTCTTC.

The rearrangement uses TRBV5-5 and TRBJ1-2; the D is unclear. The CDR3 contains 15 residues. The germline V gene encodes CDR1 SGHKS and CDR2 YYEKEE (reference sequence). Trimming stripped 8 bases from V and 0 bases from J, with 17 bases between. CDR3 sequence reads: CARAIYREANYGYTF. CDR3 sequence (DNA): TGTGCCAGAGCTATATACAGAGAAGCTAACTATGGCTACACCTTC.

The V and J genes are TRBV10-3 and TRBJ2-1; a weak D match, TRBD2 (5 bases). With 2 bases removed from V and 6 bases from J, the gap between germline ends came to 14 bases. This CDR3 has 15 amino acids. The germline V gene encodes CDR1 ENHRY and CDR2 SYGVKD. Written as DNA, the CDR3 is TGTGCCATCAGTGAGCAGCAGCGGTTCGGCAATGAGCAGTTCTTC. Amino acid sequence: CAISEQQRFGNEQFF.

The V gene is TRBV27, the J gene TRBJ1-6; 9 bases are a match to TRBD1. With V trimmed by 0 bases and J by 9 bases, 9 bases remained unmatched. The CDR3 runs to 17 residues. CDR1 MNHEY and CDR2 SMNVEV come from the germline V gene (reference sequence). This CDR3 reads CASSLSRFGTGSSPLHF. The CDR3 DNA is TGTGCCAGCAGTTTATCGAGGTTCGGGACAGGGTCTTCACCCCTCCACTTT.

This clone has just one count. The genes are TRBV5-8 and TRBJ2-7; D call uncertain. Germline assignment: CDR1 SGHTS and CDR2 YDEGEE. V was trimmed by 2 bases and J by 4 bases, leaving 10 bases between them. The CDR3 runs to 13 residues. The CDR3 protein is CASSLNPTYEQYF. The CDR3, as DNA: TGTGCCAGCAGCTTAAACCCCACTTACGAGCAGTACTTC.

This rearrangement joins TRBV27 to TRBJ1-1, with D hard to call. The V gene's germline CDR1 is MNHEY and CDR2 SMNVEV (reference sequence). Trimming removed 0 bases from V and 7 bases from J, with 18 bases in between. This CDR3 is 16 amino acids long. The DNA for the CDR3 is TGTGCCAGCAGTTTATCTTGGCAGCAGTGGAACTATGAAGCTTTCTTT. Translated, it gives CASSLSWQQWNYEAFF.

As concerns this clone: Other nucleotide sequences in the sample specify the same CDR3. The chain has TRBV6-2 or TRBV6-3 and TRBJ1-6; 8 positions agree with TRBD1. Per germline, CDR1 MNHEY and CDR2 SVGEGT. V dropped 2 bases and J dropped 7; count of bases not matched to a gene: 4. The CDR3 has 15 amino acids. For the CDR3, the DNA is TGTGCCAGCAGTTACGGACAGGGTGGAAATTCACCCCTCCACTTT. It codes for CASSYGQGGNSPLHF.

The rearrangement uses TRBV6-4 and TRBJ2-1; TRBD2 agrees at 7 bases. The CDR3 extends over 14 amino acids. Germline values: CDR1 MRHNA, CDR2 SNTAGT. Trimming took 6 bases from V and 6 from J; bases not matched to a gene: 8. CDR3 region: CASRQTSTSNEQFF. The DNA for the CDR3 is TGTGCCAGCAGGCAGACTAGCACATCCAATGAGCAGTTCTTC.

The V and J genes are TRBV2 and TRBJ2-1; no definite D call. CDR1 is SNHLY, CDR2 FYNNEI, per germline. V was clipped by 6 bases and J by 9 bases, with 15 bases between them. The CDR3 has 13 amino acids. CDR3 amino acids: CASRSLMYGEQFF. DNA for the CDR3: TGTGCCAGCAGGAGCTTGATGTACGGTGAGCAGTTCTTC. Supplemented by reference TRBV2 and TRBJ2-1, the full variable domain reads EPEVTQTPSHQVTQMGQEVILRCVPISNHLYFYWYRQILGQKVEFLVSFYNNEISEKSEIFDDQFSVERPDGSNFTLKIRSTKLEDSAMYFCASRSLMYGEQFFGPGTRLTVL.

The rearrangement joins TRBV4-1 to TRBJ2-1; 8 bases fit TRBD1. The CDR3 runs to 19 residues. The V gene's germline CDR1 is MGHRA and CDR2 YSYEKL. Unmatched junction bases numbered 20, after V lost 8 bases and J lost 2 bases. The CDR3, as DNA: TGCGCCAGCCGCCCAATCCCGGAGGGGATACAGGGGGCCTACAATGAGCAGTTCTTC. Encoded protein: CASRPIPEGIQGAYNEQFF.

This rearrangement joins TRBV29-1 to TRBJ1-2; 7 bases fit TRBD1. The CDR3 loop spans 14 amino acids. Germline values: CDR1 SQVTM, CDR2 ANQGSEA. With V trimmed by 6 bases and J by 7 bases, 14 bases remained unmatched. The CDR3, as DNA: TGCAGCGTGGACAAGGGGGCGTATCTATCTGGCTACACCTTC. Translating it yields CSVDKGAYLSGYTF. Using reference TRBV29-1 and TRBJ1-2 for the parts outside the CDR3, the full variable domain is SAVISQKPSRDICQRGTSLTIQCQVDSQVTMMFWYRQQPGQSLTLIATANQGSEATYESGFVIDKFPISRPNLTFSTLTVSNMSPEDSSIYLCSVDKGAYLSGYTFGSGTRLTVV.

This clone was found a few times. The chain employs TRBV5-4 and TRBJ1-2, with D unclear. V shed 3 bases and J shed 5 bases, with 8 bases lying between them. Germline V lookup: CDR1 SGHNT, CDR2 YYREEE (reference sequence). The CDR3 totals 12 residues. The CDR3 coding sequence is TGTGCCAGCAGCTCCAGGAATTATGGCTACACCTTC. It specifies CASSSRNYGYTF.

To note about this clone: Relative to the germline gene, one junction end is altered; a read error may explain this. The rearrangement links TRBV6-1 to TRBJ1-2, with 8 bases identical to TRBD1. The CDR3 extends over 10 amino acids. In germline, CDR1 is MNHNS, CDR2 SASEGT. This CDR3 reads CASSEGQANF. The CDR3 nucleotides are TGTGCCAGCAGTGAGGGACAGGCCAACTTC.

This rearrangement joins TRBV5-1 to TRBJ2-2; 11 nucleotides agree with TRBD1. Germline V gene sequence: CDR1 SGHRS, CDR2 YFSETQ. V gave up 3 bases and J gave up 5 bases; unmatched junction bases: 6. There are 16 residues in the CDR3. The CDR3 spells CASSYRTGGATGELFF. The CDR3 coding sequence is TGCGCCAGCAGCTACCGGACAGGGGGCGCAACCGGGGAGCTGTTTTTT.